This TCR beta chain was documented in a study of blood T cells in healthy people across ages. Study-level findings and limits: No conclusive comparison of naive versus antigen-experienced cells was possible with unsorted PBMCs.

Remarks on this clonotype: Its antigen is undetermined.

The CDR3 covers 14 residues. The germline gives CDR1 DFQATT, CDR2 SNEGSKA (reference sequence). A second PCR, run for 7 to 11 cycles, used a sample-barcoded 5' primer plus a J-beta primer mix. TCRdb reanalysed the 5' RACE reads using MiXCR and keeps one entry per CDR3 protein. The data show 600,000 to 650,000 distinct CDR3 sequences, under 70% seen once. The sequenced sample consisted of blood. This receptor was obtained from a man between 60 and 75 years old in good health. The rearrangement uses TRBV20-1 and TRBJ2-7, with 8 bases fitting TRBD2. The assigned J gene may be wrong: the sequence end matches TRBJ2-5 better. The CDR3 bases are TGCAGTGCTAGCGGGGGGGAGTCGGCGAAGACCCAGTACTTC. Protein sequence: CSASGGESAKTQYF.